These 14 T cell receptor beta chains share one sample of origin, sequenced in a study of control samples from healthy donors and cancer patients. Repertoires were generated with immunoSEQ multiplex PCR, while TCRdb's copy carries only in-frame clones and drops some. This table holds 400,000 to 450,000 clones, around 90% found once. Sequencing was performed on PBMCs. The receptors originated from a man aged 40-49 years with head and neck cancer.

This chain joins TRBV7-9 and TRBJ1-2; 7 nucleotides match TRBD1. Germline values: CDR1 SEHNR, CDR2 FQNEAQ (reference sequence). This CDR3 is 15 amino acids long. J gave up 5 bases and V 5 bases, and 11 bases lay outside the gene matches. CDR3 coding DNA: TGTGCCAGCAGCCCAGGACAGGCTCCCGCTTATGGCTACACCTTC. It yields the protein CASSPGQAPAYGYTF.

A few counts support this clone. The DNA of the CDR3 is TGTGCCTGGAGCCAGGGGGCAGGCGGGGAGCTGTTTTTT. It translates to CAWSQGAGGELFF. This chain uses TRBV30 with TRBJ2-2; 8 bases are shared with TRBD1. The junction had 4 bases not matched to a gene; V was cut back by 3 bases and J by 7 bases. The germline gives CDR1 GTSNPN, CDR2 SVGIG (reference sequence). This CDR3 region has 13 residues.

The rearrangement uses TRBV5-1 and TRBJ1-3; TRBD1 is a possible D gene (5 bases). This CDR3 is built from 16 residues. Germline CDR1 and CDR2: SGHRS and YFSETQ. V shed 0 bases and J shed 0 bases, with 10 bases lying between them. CDR3 region: CASSLAPGGSGNTIYF. CDR3 DNA sequence: TGCGCCAGCAGCTTGGCTCCCGGGGGCTCTGGAAACACCATATATTTT. Using reference TRBV5-1 and TRBJ1-3 for the parts outside the CDR3, the full variable domain is KAGVTQTPRYLIKTRGQQVTLSCSPISGHRSVSWYQQTPGQGLQFLFEYFSETQRNKGNFPGRFSGRQFSNSRSEMNVSTLELGDSALYLCASSLAPGGSGNTIYFGEGSWLTVV.

CDR3 residues: CASSVNQGDNSPLHF. CDR3 DNA: TGTGCCAGCAGCGTAAACCAGGGCGATAATTCACCCCTCCACTTT. The chain is built from TRBV9 and TRBJ1-6, with D perhaps TRBD1 (5 bases). The length of the CDR3 is 15 residues. CDR1 SGDLS and CDR2 YYNGEE come from the germline V gene. Trimming took 1 base from V and 5 from J, leaving 10 bases between them.

The CDR3 DNA follows: TGTGCCAGCAGTGGGGGTGCCCCAGATACGCAGTATTTT. Protein: CASSGGAPDTQYF. This sequence joins TRBV28 and TRBJ2-3, with D possibly being TRBD1 or TRBD2 (5 bases each). Trimming took 5 bases from V and 4 from J, leaving 10 bases between them. The CDR3 is 13 amino acids. Germline CDR1 reads MDHEN; CDR2 reads SYDVKM.

The genes are TRBV29-1 and TRBJ1-3; D is undetermined. The CDR3 covers 15 residues. V shed 4 bases and J shed 0 bases, with 13 bases lying between them. Germline-derived CDR1 and CDR2 are SQVTM and ANQGSEA. CDR3 bases: TGCAGCGTTGTGTTCGGAAGCGCCTCTGGAAACACCATATATTTT. It specifies CSVVFGSASGNTIYF. The entire variable domain, with the rest obtained from reference TRBV29-1 and TRBJ1-3, is as follows: SAVISQKPSRDICQRGTSLTIQCQVDSQVTMMFWYRQQPGQSLTLIATANQGSEATYESGFVIDKFPISRPNLTFSTLTVSNMSPEDSSIYLCSVVFGSASGNTIYFGEGSWLTVV.

A single count supports this clone. This chain links TRBV10-2 with TRBJ1-1; D is possibly TRBD1 (5 bases). V dropped 8 bases and J dropped 7 bases, with 11 bases sitting between them. From germline, CDR1 is WSHSY and CDR2 SAAADI. The CDR3 contains 11 residues. CDR3 in amino acids: CASYGGDEAFF. CDR3 bases: TGCGCCAGCTATGGGGGGGATGAAGCTTTCTTT.

This chain uses TRBV28 with TRBJ2-5, with TRBD1 matching over 8 bases. Germline V gives CDR1 MDHEN, CDR2 SYDVKM. CDR3 length: 16 residues. V lost 5 bases, J lost 5 bases, and 13 bases stayed unmatched. The CDR3 sequence: CASSRPGQETGETQYF. DNA of the CDR3: TGTGCCAGCAGTCGGCCGGGACAGGAAACCGGCGAGACCCAGTACTTC.

The CDR3 is CASSLQGQGTEAFF. The CDR3 DNA is TGCGCCAGCAGCTTACAGGGACAGGGGACTGAAGCTTTCTTT. J is TRBJ1-1 and V is TRBV5-1; TRBD1 matches at 10 bases. The V gene's germline CDR1 is SGHRS and CDR2 YFSETQ. CDR3 length: 14 residues. V shed 2 bases, J shed 5 bases, and the junction held 3 bases outside the gene matches.

On this clone: The junction and the germline gene differ at one end; a read error may be behind it. The rearrangement uses TRBV11-2 and TRBJ2-1, with TRBD2 as a possible D gene (7 bases). CDR1 is SGHAT, CDR2 FQNNGV, per germline. The CDR3 length is 12 residues. The CDR3 DNA sequence: TGTGCCAGCAGCTTAGATCTTAGGGGGGGAATCTTC. Amino acid sequence: CASSLDLRGGIF.

The gene calls are TRBV28 and TRBJ2-7; D gene uncertain. The germline gives CDR1 MDHEN, CDR2 SYDVKM. Trimming pared 4 bases from V and 3 bases from J, leaving 13 bases between. The CDR3 extends over 14 amino acids. CDR3 DNA: TGTGCCAGCAGTTCCCAGGACGGAATCTACGAGCAGTACTTC. This encodes CASSSQDGIYEQYF.

V and J are TRBV9 and TRBJ2-5, with D possibly matching TRBD2 (6 bases). The ends were cut back, 3 bases at V and 5 bases at J, with 20 bases in the middle. Looked up from germline, CDR1 is SGDLS and CDR2 is YYNGEE. The CDR3 extends over 16 amino acids. The CDR3 here is CASSAFGTRDAETQYF. The DNA of the CDR3 is TGTGCCAGCAGCGCCTTCGGGACTCGGGACGCGGAGACCCAGTACTTC.

The rearrangement joins TRBV12-3 or TRBV12-4 to TRBJ1-2; D gene ambiguous. The CDR3 loop spans 13 amino acids. Trimming removed 8 bases from V and 8 bases from J, with 18 bases in between. In DNA form, the CDR3 reads TGTGCCAGCTCATTAGAAGGGTATCGGGGCTACACCTTC. It translates to CASSLEGYRGYTF.

The rearrangement links TRBV7-6 to TRBJ2-3; 9 positions match TRBD2. The junction had 2 bases not matched to a gene; V was cut back by 3 bases and J by 4 bases. CDR3 size: 14 residues. The germline CDR1 and CDR2 sequences are SGHVS and FNYEAQ. The DNA of the CDR3 is TGTGCCAGCAGCTTCGCGGGAGGGCCAGATACGCAGTATTTT. Its translation is CASSFAGGPDTQYF.